The 23 T cell receptor beta chains listed next were all sequenced from one sample in a study of radiotherapy plus CTLA-4 blockade in lung cancer. The method was immunoSEQ multiplex PCR; TCRdb's version includes in-frame clones alone and lacks a portion of them. The data show 110,000 or so clones, roughly 74% seen once. Material: peripheral blood, obtained from a patient treated with radiotherapy plus ipilimumab. The origin of the receptors is a human donor with non-small cell lung cancer who had a partial response to radiotherapy plus ipilimumab.

The chain uses TRBV6-5 and TRBJ1-6, with D possibly TRBD1 on 5 matching bases. The germline gives CDR1 MNHEY, CDR2 SVGAGI. V dropped 8 bases and J dropped 6 bases, with 8 bases sitting between them. The CDR3 sequence is 12 residues long. The DNA for the CDR3 is TGTGCCAGCCTCGGGGGTAATTCACCCCTCCACTTT. Translated: CASLGGNSPLHF.

This clone was observed a single time. The chain carries TRBV4-2 and TRBJ2-5; TRBD1 agrees at 7 bases. Unmatched junction bases numbered 2, after V lost 1 base and J lost 3 bases. Germline CDR1 and CDR2: LGHNA and YNFKEQ. The CDR3 extends over 14 amino acids. In nucleotides, the CDR3 is TGTGCCAGCAGCCAAGGGGACAGAAAAGAGACCCAGTACTTC. It is translated as CASSQGDRKETQYF.

As regards this clone: An end of the junction does not agree with germline; a read error may underlie this. V is TRBV5-4 and J is TRBJ1-4; the D is unclear. This CDR3 is built from 16 residues. Germline lookup yields CDR1 SGHNT and CDR2 YYREEE (reference sequence). CDR3 region: CASSQDTLGTNEKLFF. In DNA, the CDR3 is TGCGCCAGCAGCCAAGATACCCTAGGAACTAATGAAAAACTGTTTTTT.

The CDR3 loop reads CASSQGRAETQYF. CDR3 DNA sequence: TGTGCCAGCTCACAGGGGAGGGCAGAGACCCAGTACTTC. This rearrangement joins TRBV18 to TRBJ2-5, with 7 bases aligning to TRBD2. The V segment lost 4 bases and the J segment 4 bases; nucleotides outside the gene matches: 3. Germline CDR1 is KGHSH and CDR2 is LQKENI. This CDR3 is built from 13 residues.

By proportion, this clone is medium-sized. The CDR3 reads CASSTQRRDYGSSGNTIYF. DNA for the CDR3: TGTGCCAGTAGTACCCAGCGGAGGGATTATGGGAGCTCTGGAAACACCATATATTTT. The chain uses TRBV19 and TRBJ1-3; D remains ambiguous. This CDR3 comprises 19 residues. Germline assignment: CDR1 LNHDA and CDR2 SQIVND (reference sequence). V was pared by 4 bases and J by 0 bases, with 22 bases between.

J is TRBJ1-2 and V is TRBV30; D might be TRBD1 (5 bases). V was shortened by 5 bases and J by 8 bases, with 18 bases between the two germline ends. Germline assignment: CDR1 GTSNPN and CDR2 SVGIG (reference sequence). The CDR3 is 13 residues long. CDR3 DNA: TGTGCCTGGGAGGGGCCCGCGGGGAAGGGCTACACCTTC. Translated, it gives CAWEGPAGKGYTF.

The chain combines TRBV5-6 with TRBJ1-4; 7 positions agree with TRBD1. The J segment lost 7 bases and the V segment lost 0 bases, leaving 3 bases of the junction unmatched. The CDR3 totals 14 residues. Per germline, CDR1 SGHDT and CDR2 YYEEEE. The CDR3 bases are TGTGCCAGCAGCTTGGTCGCAGGGGGTGAAAAACTGTTTTTT. Translation: CASSLVAGGEKLFF.

V is TRBV27 and J is TRBJ2-3; D may be TRBD2 (5 bases). With 6 bases removed from V and 2 bases from J, the gap between germline ends came to 18 bases. Germline V gene sequence: CDR1 MNHEY, CDR2 SMNVEV (reference sequence). The CDR3 spans 16 residues. The CDR3: CASRVPLGAPTDTQYF. The CDR3 bases are TGTGCCAGCAGAGTCCCACTGGGAGCACCCACAGATACGCAGTATTTT.

The chain recombines TRBV10-3 with TRBJ1-3, with D possibly being TRBD1 (6 bases). The germline CDR1 and CDR2 sequences are ENHRY and SYGVKD. This CDR3 is built from 14 residues. Deletions cut 8 bases from V and 0 bases from J, with 11 bases between. CDR3 region: CAIQDRNSGNTIYF. The CDR3 region has the DNA TGTGCCATCCAAGACAGGAACTCTGGAAACACCATATATTTT.

This clone was seen only once. Other DNA sequences within the sample encode an identical CDR3. The chain couples TRBV27 to TRBJ2-1; 12 nucleotides agree with TRBD2. Germline assignment: CDR1 MNHEY and CDR2 SMNVEV (reference sequence). The V gene end was trimmed by 5 bases and the J gene end by 10 bases; junction bases not matched to a gene: 9. CDR3 length: 15 amino acids. This CDR3 is CASSPRLAGETEQFF. The CDR3 DNA follows: TGTGCCAGCAGTCCTAGACTAGCGGGAGAGACCGAGCAGTTCTTC.

This chain joins TRBV6-1 and TRBJ1-5; the D is unclear. The CDR3 loop spans 16 amino acids. CDR1 MNHNS and CDR2 SASEGT come from the germline V gene. Trimming shortened V by 2 bases and J by 0 bases, and 11 bases separated the two germline ends. The CDR3: CASSELRYYSNQPQHF. The CDR3 region has the DNA TGTGCCAGCAGTGAATTGAGGTATTATAGCAATCAGCCCCAGCATTTT.

This chain uses TRBV4-3 with TRBJ1-1; the D gene is possibly TRBD1 (6 bases). V lost 1 base and J 4 bases, leaving 10 bases between the germline ends. Germline V CDR1 and CDR2: LGHNA, YSLEER. There are 14 residues in the CDR3. The CDR3 here is CASSQAGVSTEAFF. In DNA form, the CDR3 reads TGCGCCAGCAGCCAAGCAGGGGTGAGCACTGAAGCTTTCTTT.

This clone was picked up one time. The chain uses TRBV28 and TRBJ2-7, with D tentatively TRBD2 (6 bases). CDR3 length: 15 amino acids. V lost 3 bases to trimming and J lost 3 bases, with 15 bases between them. Germline V CDR1 and CDR2: MDHEN, SYDVKM. CDR3 sequence (DNA): TGTGCCAGCAGTTTCCTTAGCGGATCGGACTACGAGCAGTACTTC. Amino acids: CASSFLSGSDYEQYF.

The chain uses TRBV28 and TRBJ2-2; D may be TRBD1 (6 bases). V lost 6 bases, J lost 4 bases, and 18 bases lay in between. This CDR3 region has 16 residues. The germline V gene encodes CDR1 MDHEN and CDR2 SYDVKM. The CDR3 coding sequence is TGTGCCAGCAGCAACTACCAGGGGAGCGGCACCGGGGAGCTGTTTTTT. This gives the protein CASSNYQGSGTGELFF.

V and J are TRBV30 and TRBJ1-2, with 7 bases identical to TRBD1. The ends lost 5 bases at V and 2 bases at J; junction bases unmatched: 2. CDR1 and CDR2 from the germline V gene are GTSNPN and SVGIG (reference sequence). The CDR3 spans 12 residues. This CDR3 reads CAWDRDNYGYTF. CDR3 nucleotide sequence: TGTGCCTGGGACAGGGACAACTATGGCTACACCTTC.

This clone is labeled medium-sized. The chain has TRBV18 and TRBJ1-1; possible D gene TRBD1, 6 bases. In germline, CDR1 is KGHSH, CDR2 LQKENI. Deletions cut 2 bases from V and 4 bases from J, with 14 bases between. This CDR3 comprises 15 residues. CDR3 coding DNA: TGTGCCAGCTCACCAGGGGGCTCGTGGGGCACTGAAGCTTTCTTT. This gives the protein CASSPGGSWGTEAFF.

The V gene is TRBV15, the J gene TRBJ1-2; 9 nucleotides agree with TRBD1. The CDR3 is 16 amino acids. Germline V gene sequence: CDR1 LNHNV, CDR2 YYDKDF (reference sequence). V lost 3 bases, J lost 1 base, and 6 bases stayed unmatched. The CDR3 protein is CATSSPGQGGNYGYTF. The CDR3 DNA follows: TGTGCCACCAGCAGCCCGGGACAGGGAGGTAACTATGGCTACACCTTC.

The chain employs TRBV5-1 and TRBJ2-5; 7 bases map to TRBD1. CDR3 length equals 14 residues. The germline V gene encodes CDR1 SGHRS and CDR2 YFSETQ. J gave up 5 bases and V 3 bases, and 7 bases lay outside the gene matches. The CDR3: CASSSDRPGETQYF. CDR3 nucleotide sequence: TGCGCCAGCAGCTCGGACAGGCCGGGGGAGACCCAGTACTTC.

This clone was detected a few times. The rearrangement uses TRBV6-6 and TRBJ2-1; 11 bases are a match to TRBD2. The CDR3 consists of 13 residues. Germline V gene lookup returns CDR1 MNHNY and CDR2 SVGAGI (reference sequence). The trim removed 9 bases at V and 8 bases at J, leaving 6 bases unmatched. In DNA form, the CDR3 reads TGTGCCAGTCTAGCGGGAGGTTGGGATGAGCAGTTCTTC. This codes for CASLAGGWDEQFF.

The chain carries TRBV7-8 and TRBJ1-1; D is possibly TRBD1 (6 bases). The CDR3 covers 17 residues. Trimming took 5 bases from V and 0 from J, leaving 19 bases between them. Germline values: CDR1 SGHVS, CDR2 FQNEAQ. CDR3 amino acids: CASSQIIRQAVNTEAFF. The CDR3 region has the DNA TGTGCCAGCAGCCAAATCATAAGACAGGCGGTGAACACTGAAGCTTTCTTT.

The gene calls are TRBV6-1 and TRBJ1-2; D might be TRBD1 (6 bases). Germline V gene data show CDR1 as MNHNS and CDR2 as SASEGT. This CDR3 comprises 13 residues. Deletions cut 10 bases from V and 5 bases from J, with 17 bases between. CDR3 amino acids: CATYLLQGYGYTF. The CDR3 DNA follows: TGTGCCACCTACCTCCTACAGGGTTATGGCTACACCTTC.

The chain has TRBV29-1 and TRBJ1-2; a weak D match, TRBD1 (5 bases). Per the germline V gene, CDR1 is SQVTM and CDR2 is ANQGSEA. The CDR3 runs 12 residues. Trimming took off 8 bases at V and 4 bases at J, with 14 bases between the two ends. In DNA form, the CDR3 reads TGCAGCTCCGAACGGGGGAGCTATGGCTACACCTTC. It translates to CSSERGSYGYTF.

The CDR3 DNA is TGCAGCGTTGAACGTCTAGCGCGCACAGATACGCAGTATTTT. Its protein product is CSVERLARTDTQYF. The V gene is TRBV29-1, the J gene TRBJ2-3; D is possibly TRBD2 (6 bases). V lost 2 bases, J lost 1 base, and 10 bases lay in between. CDR3 length: 14 residues. Germline CDR1 SQVTM, CDR2 ANQGSEA.